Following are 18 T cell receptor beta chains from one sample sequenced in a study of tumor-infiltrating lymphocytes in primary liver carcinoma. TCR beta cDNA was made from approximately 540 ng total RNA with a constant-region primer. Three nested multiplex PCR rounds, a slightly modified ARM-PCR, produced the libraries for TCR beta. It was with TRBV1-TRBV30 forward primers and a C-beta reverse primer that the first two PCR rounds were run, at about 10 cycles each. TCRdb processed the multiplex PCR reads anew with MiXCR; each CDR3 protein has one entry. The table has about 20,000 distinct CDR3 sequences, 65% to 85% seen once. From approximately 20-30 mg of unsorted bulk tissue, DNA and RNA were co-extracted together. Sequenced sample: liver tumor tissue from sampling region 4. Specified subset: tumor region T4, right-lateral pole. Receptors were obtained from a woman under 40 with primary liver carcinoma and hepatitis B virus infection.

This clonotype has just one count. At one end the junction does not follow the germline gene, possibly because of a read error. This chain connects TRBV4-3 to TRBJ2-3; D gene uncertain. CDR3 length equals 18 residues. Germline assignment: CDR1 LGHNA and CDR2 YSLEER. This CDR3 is CASSLSVWLGDPDYTQYF. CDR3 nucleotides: TGCGCTAGCAGCCTGTCGGTCTGGCTGGGTGATCCCGATTATACGCAGTATTTT.

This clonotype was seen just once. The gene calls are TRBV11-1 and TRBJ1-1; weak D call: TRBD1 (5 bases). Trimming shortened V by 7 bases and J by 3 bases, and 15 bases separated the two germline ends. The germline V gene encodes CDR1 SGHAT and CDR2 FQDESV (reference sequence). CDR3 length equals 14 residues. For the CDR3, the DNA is TGTGCCAGCATCTTCGAGCAGGGTTACACTGAAGCTTTCTTT. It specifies CASIFEQGYTEAFF.

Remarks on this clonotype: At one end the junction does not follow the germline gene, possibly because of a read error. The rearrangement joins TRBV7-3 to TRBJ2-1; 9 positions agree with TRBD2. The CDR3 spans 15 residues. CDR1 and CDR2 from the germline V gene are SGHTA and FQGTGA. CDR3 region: CAISSASGTNNEQFF. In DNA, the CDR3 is TGTGCCATCAGCTCGGCTAGCGGGACGAACAATGAGCAGTTCTTC.

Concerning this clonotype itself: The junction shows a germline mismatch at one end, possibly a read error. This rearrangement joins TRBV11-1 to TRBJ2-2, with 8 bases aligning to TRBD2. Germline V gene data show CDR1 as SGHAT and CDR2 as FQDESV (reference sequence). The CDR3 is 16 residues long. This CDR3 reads CASSLVAIAGTGELFF. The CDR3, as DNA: TGTGCCAGCAGCTTAGTGGCGATAGCGGGAACCGGGGAACTGTTTTTT.

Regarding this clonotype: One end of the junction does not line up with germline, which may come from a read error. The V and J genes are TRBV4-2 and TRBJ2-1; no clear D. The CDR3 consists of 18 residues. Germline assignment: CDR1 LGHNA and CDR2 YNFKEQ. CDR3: CACSQVVSIRSSYNEQFF. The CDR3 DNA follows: TGTGCCTGCAGCCAAGTAGTGAGCATCCGAAGTTCCTACAATGAGCAGTTCTTC.

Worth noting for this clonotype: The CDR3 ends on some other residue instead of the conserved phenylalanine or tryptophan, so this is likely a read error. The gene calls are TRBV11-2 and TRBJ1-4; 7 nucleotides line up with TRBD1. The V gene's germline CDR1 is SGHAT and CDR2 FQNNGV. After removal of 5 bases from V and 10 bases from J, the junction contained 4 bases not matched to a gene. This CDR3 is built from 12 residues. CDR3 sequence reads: CASSPRGGKLFT. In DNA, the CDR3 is TGTGCCAGCAGCCCCAGGGGGGGAAAACTGTTTACT.

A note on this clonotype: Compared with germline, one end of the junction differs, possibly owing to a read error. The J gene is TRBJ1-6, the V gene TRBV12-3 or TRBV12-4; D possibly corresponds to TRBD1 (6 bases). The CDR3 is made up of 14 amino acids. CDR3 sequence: CAGSKRQDNSHLHF. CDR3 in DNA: TGTGCTGGCAGTAAGAGACAGGATAATTCACACCTCCACTTT.

The CDR3, as DNA: TGTGCCAGCAGCTTAGGGAGGCAGAGATTTTTCAAAGATACGCAGTATTTT. Amino acid sequence: CASSLGRQRFFKDTQYF. The genes are TRBV11-2 and TRBJ2-3, with D perhaps TRBD2 (5 bases). CDR1 is SGHAT, CDR2 FQNNGV, per germline. The CDR3 is 17 amino acids. V lost 1 base, J lost 5 bases, and 19 bases lay in between.

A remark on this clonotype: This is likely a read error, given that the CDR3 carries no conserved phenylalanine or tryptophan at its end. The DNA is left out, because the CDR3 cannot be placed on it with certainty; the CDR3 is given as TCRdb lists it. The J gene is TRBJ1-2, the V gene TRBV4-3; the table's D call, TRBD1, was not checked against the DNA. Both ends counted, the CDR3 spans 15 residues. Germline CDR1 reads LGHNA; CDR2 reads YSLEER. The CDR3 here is CASSQDWGSVNGYIS.

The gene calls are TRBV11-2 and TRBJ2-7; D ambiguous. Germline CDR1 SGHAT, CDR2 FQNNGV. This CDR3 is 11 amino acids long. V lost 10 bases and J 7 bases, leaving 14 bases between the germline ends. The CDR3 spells CANNPASEQYF. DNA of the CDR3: TGTGCCAACAATCCAGCAAGTGAGCAGTACTTC.

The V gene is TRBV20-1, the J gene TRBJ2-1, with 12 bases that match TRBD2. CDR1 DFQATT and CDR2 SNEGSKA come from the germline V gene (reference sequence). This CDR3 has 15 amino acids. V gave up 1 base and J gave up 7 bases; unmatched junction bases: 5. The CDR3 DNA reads TGCAGTGCTAGAGGGGGACTAGCGGGCATAAATGAGCAGTTCTTC. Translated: CSARGGLAGINEQFF.

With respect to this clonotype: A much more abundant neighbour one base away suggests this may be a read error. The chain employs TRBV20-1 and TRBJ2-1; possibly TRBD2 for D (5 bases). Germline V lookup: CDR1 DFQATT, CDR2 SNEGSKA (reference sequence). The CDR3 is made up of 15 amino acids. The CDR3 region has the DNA TGCAGTACTAGAGAATGGGCGAACCGCGACGATGAGCAGTTCTTC. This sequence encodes CSTREWANRDDEQFF.

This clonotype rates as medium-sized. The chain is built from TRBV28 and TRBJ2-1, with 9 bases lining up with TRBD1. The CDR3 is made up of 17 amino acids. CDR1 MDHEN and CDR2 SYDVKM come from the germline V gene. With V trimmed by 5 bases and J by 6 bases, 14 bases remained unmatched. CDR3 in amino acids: CASSPEQGAGRVNEQFF. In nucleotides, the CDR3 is TGTGCCAGCAGTCCAGAACAGGGGGCAGGGAGAGTCAATGAGCAGTTCTTC.

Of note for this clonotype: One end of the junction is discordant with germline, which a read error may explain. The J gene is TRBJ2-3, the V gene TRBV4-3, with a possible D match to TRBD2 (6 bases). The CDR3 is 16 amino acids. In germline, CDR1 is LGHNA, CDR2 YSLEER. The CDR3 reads CASSQSFAGPRHTQYF. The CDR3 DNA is TGCGCCAGCAGCCAAAGTTTTGCGGGACCCAGGCATACACAGTATTTT.

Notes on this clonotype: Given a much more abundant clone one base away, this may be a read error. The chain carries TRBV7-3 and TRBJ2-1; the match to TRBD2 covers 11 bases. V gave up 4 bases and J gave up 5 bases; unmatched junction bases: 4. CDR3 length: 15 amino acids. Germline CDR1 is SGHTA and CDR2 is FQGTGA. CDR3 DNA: TGTGCCAGCAGCTCGACTAGCGGGACGAACAATGAGCAGTTCTTC. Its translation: CASSSTSGTNNEQFF.

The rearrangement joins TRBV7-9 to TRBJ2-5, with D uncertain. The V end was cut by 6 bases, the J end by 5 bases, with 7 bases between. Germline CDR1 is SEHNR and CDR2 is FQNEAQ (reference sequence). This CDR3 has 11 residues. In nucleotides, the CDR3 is TGTGCCAGCAGATTTAGGGAGACCCAGTACTTC. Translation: CASRFRETQYF.

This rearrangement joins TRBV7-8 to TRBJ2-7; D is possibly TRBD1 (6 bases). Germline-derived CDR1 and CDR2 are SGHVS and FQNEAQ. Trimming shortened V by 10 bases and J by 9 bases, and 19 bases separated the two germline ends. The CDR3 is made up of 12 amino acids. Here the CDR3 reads CAISSGAKVQYF. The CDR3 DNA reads TGTGCCATTAGCTCAGGGGCGAAAGTGCAGTACTTC. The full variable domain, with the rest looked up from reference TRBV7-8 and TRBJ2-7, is GAGVSQSPRYKVAKRGQDVALRCDPISGHVSLFWYQQALGQGPEFLTYFQNEAQLDKSGLPSDRFFAERPEGSVSTLKIQRTQQEDSAVYLCAISSGAKVQYFGPGTRLTVT.

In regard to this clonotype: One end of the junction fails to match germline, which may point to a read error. This CDR3 is CAWSVGGNQPKHF. In DNA form, the CDR3 reads TGTGCCTGGAGTGTTGGAGGGAACCAGCCCAAGCATTTT. V gene TRBV30 combines with J gene TRBJ1-5; D not certain. In germline, CDR1 is GTSNPN, CDR2 SVGIG (reference sequence). The length of the CDR3 is 13 residues.